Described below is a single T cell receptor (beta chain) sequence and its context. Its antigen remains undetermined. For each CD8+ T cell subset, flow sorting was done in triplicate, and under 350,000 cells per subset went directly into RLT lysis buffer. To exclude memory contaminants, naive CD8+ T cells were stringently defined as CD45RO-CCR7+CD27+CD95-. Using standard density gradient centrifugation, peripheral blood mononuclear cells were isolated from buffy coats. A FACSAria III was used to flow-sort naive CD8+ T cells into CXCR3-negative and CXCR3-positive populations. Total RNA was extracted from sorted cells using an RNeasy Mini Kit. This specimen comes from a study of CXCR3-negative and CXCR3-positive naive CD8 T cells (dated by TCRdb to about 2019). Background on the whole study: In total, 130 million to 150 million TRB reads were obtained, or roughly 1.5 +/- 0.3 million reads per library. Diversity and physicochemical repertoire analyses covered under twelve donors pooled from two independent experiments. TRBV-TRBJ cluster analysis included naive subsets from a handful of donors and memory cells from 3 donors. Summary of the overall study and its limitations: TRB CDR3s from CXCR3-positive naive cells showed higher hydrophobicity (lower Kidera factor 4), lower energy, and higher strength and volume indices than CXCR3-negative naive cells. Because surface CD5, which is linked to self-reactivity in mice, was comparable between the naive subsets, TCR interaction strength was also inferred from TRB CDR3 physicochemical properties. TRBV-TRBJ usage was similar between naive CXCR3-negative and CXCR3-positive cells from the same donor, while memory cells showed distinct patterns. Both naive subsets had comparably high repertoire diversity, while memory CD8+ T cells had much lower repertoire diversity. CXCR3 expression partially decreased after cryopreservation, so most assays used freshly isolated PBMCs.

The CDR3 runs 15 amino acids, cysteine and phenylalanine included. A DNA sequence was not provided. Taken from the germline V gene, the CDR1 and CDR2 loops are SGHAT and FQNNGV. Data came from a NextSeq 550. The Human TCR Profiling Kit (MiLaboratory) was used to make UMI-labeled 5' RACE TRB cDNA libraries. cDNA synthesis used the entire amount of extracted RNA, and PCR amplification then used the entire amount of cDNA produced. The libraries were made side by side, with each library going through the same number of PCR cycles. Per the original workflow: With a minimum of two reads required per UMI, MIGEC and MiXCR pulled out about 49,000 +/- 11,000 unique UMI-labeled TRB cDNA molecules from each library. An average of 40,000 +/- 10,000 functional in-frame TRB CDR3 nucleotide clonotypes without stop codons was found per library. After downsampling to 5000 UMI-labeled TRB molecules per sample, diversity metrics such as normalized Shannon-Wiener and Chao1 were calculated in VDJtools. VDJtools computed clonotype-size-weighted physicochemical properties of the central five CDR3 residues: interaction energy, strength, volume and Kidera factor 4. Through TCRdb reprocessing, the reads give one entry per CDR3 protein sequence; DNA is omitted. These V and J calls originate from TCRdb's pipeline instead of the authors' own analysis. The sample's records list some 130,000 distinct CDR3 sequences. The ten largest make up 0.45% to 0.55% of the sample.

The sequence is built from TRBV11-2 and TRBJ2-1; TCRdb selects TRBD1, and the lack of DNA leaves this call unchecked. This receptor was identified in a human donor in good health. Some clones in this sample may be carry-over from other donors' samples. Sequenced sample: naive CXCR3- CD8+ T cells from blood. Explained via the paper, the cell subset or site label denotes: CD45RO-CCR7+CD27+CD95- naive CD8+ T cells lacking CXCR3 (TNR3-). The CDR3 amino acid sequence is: CASSFRTGDYNEQFF.